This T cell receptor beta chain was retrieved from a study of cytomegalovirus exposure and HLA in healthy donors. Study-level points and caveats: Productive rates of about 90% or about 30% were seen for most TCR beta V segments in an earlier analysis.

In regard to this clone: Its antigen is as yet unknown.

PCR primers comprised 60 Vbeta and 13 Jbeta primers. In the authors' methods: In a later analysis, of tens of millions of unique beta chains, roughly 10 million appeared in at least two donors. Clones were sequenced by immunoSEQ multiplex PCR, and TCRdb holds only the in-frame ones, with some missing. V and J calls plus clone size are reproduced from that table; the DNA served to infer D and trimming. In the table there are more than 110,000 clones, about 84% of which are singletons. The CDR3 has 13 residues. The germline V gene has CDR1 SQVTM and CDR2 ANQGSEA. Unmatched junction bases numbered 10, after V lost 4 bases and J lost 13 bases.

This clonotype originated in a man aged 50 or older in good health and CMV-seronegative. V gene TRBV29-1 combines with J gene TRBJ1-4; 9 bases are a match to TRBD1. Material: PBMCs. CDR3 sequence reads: CSVVEGPGQGLFF. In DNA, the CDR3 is TGCAGCGTTGTGGAGGGGCCGGGACAGGGACTGTTTTTT.